One and the same sample provided the 6 T cell receptor beta chains below, sequenced in a study of blood T cells in healthy people across ages. Primed by a sample-barcoded 5' primer and a J-beta primer mix, a second PCR proceeded for 7 to 11 cycles. Each CDR3 protein gets one entry after TCRdb re-called the 5' RACE reads with MiXCR. The table records roughly 720,000 distinct CDR3 sequences, 40% to 65% of them present only once. The sample comprised blood. These receptors all come from a man older than 75 in good health.

The chain employs TRBV4-1 and TRBJ1-4; the D is unclear. V was clipped by 1 base and J by 10 bases, with 7 bases between them. The CDR3 has 12 amino acids. The germline gives CDR1 MGHRA, CDR2 YSYEKL. CDR3 amino acids: CASSQVGGKLFF. CDR3 nucleotide sequence: TGCGCCAGCAGCCAAGTGGGTGGAAAACTGTTTTTT.

The J gene is TRBJ1-2, the V gene TRBV6-1, with D possibly being TRBD1 (6 bases). Per germline, CDR1 MNHNS and CDR2 SASEGT. CDR3 length: 17 residues. Trimming pared 7 bases from V and 5 bases from J, leaving 26 bases between. CDR3 sequence (DNA): TGTGCCAGCACCCTTACGGGGGGCGCTTCGATAATTTATGGCTACACCTTC. Protein sequence: CASTLTGGASIIYGYTF.

This sequence joins TRBV7-3 and TRBJ1-1; D unclear. The CDR3 has 14 residues. V lost 2 bases to trimming and J lost 1 base, with 8 bases between them. Per germline, CDR1 SGHTA and CDR2 FQGTGA. The CDR3 DNA is TGTGCCAGCAGCTTATGGCCGGGGAACACTGAAGCTTTCTTT. Translating it yields CASSLWPGNTEAFF.

This clonotype was counted once. The genes are TRBV21-1 and TRBJ2-1; TRBD2, as called in the table, went unchecked against the DNA. TRBV21-1 is designated a pseudogene. The CDR3 sequence is 17 residues long. The chain's CDR3 is CASSKKMGLADNNEQFF. In DNA form, the CDR3 reads TGTGCCAGCAGCAAAAAAATGGGACTAGCGGATAACAATGAGCAGTTCTTC.

This clonotype was counted between two and nine times. This rearrangement joins TRBV5-1 to TRBJ1-4, with a weak D call TRBD1 (5 bases). V lost 7 bases to trimming and J lost 8 bases, with 18 bases between them. The CDR3 spans 14 residues. The germline V gene encodes CDR1 SGHRS and CDR2 YFSETQ. For the CDR3, the DNA is TGCGCCAGCTCGGTGGGGGGACGGGGCGAAAAACTGTTTTTT. Protein sequence: CASSVGGRGEKLFF.

The chain is built from TRBV29-1 and TRBJ1-5; D gene unclear. Trimming left V 4 bases short and J 4 bases short, with 8 bases between. The V gene's germline CDR1 is SQVTM and CDR2 ANQGSEA. CDR3 length: 12 residues. The CDR3 protein is CSVGSGNQPQHF. The CDR3 nucleotides are TGCAGCGTTGGGTCTGGGAATCAGCCCCAGCATTTT.